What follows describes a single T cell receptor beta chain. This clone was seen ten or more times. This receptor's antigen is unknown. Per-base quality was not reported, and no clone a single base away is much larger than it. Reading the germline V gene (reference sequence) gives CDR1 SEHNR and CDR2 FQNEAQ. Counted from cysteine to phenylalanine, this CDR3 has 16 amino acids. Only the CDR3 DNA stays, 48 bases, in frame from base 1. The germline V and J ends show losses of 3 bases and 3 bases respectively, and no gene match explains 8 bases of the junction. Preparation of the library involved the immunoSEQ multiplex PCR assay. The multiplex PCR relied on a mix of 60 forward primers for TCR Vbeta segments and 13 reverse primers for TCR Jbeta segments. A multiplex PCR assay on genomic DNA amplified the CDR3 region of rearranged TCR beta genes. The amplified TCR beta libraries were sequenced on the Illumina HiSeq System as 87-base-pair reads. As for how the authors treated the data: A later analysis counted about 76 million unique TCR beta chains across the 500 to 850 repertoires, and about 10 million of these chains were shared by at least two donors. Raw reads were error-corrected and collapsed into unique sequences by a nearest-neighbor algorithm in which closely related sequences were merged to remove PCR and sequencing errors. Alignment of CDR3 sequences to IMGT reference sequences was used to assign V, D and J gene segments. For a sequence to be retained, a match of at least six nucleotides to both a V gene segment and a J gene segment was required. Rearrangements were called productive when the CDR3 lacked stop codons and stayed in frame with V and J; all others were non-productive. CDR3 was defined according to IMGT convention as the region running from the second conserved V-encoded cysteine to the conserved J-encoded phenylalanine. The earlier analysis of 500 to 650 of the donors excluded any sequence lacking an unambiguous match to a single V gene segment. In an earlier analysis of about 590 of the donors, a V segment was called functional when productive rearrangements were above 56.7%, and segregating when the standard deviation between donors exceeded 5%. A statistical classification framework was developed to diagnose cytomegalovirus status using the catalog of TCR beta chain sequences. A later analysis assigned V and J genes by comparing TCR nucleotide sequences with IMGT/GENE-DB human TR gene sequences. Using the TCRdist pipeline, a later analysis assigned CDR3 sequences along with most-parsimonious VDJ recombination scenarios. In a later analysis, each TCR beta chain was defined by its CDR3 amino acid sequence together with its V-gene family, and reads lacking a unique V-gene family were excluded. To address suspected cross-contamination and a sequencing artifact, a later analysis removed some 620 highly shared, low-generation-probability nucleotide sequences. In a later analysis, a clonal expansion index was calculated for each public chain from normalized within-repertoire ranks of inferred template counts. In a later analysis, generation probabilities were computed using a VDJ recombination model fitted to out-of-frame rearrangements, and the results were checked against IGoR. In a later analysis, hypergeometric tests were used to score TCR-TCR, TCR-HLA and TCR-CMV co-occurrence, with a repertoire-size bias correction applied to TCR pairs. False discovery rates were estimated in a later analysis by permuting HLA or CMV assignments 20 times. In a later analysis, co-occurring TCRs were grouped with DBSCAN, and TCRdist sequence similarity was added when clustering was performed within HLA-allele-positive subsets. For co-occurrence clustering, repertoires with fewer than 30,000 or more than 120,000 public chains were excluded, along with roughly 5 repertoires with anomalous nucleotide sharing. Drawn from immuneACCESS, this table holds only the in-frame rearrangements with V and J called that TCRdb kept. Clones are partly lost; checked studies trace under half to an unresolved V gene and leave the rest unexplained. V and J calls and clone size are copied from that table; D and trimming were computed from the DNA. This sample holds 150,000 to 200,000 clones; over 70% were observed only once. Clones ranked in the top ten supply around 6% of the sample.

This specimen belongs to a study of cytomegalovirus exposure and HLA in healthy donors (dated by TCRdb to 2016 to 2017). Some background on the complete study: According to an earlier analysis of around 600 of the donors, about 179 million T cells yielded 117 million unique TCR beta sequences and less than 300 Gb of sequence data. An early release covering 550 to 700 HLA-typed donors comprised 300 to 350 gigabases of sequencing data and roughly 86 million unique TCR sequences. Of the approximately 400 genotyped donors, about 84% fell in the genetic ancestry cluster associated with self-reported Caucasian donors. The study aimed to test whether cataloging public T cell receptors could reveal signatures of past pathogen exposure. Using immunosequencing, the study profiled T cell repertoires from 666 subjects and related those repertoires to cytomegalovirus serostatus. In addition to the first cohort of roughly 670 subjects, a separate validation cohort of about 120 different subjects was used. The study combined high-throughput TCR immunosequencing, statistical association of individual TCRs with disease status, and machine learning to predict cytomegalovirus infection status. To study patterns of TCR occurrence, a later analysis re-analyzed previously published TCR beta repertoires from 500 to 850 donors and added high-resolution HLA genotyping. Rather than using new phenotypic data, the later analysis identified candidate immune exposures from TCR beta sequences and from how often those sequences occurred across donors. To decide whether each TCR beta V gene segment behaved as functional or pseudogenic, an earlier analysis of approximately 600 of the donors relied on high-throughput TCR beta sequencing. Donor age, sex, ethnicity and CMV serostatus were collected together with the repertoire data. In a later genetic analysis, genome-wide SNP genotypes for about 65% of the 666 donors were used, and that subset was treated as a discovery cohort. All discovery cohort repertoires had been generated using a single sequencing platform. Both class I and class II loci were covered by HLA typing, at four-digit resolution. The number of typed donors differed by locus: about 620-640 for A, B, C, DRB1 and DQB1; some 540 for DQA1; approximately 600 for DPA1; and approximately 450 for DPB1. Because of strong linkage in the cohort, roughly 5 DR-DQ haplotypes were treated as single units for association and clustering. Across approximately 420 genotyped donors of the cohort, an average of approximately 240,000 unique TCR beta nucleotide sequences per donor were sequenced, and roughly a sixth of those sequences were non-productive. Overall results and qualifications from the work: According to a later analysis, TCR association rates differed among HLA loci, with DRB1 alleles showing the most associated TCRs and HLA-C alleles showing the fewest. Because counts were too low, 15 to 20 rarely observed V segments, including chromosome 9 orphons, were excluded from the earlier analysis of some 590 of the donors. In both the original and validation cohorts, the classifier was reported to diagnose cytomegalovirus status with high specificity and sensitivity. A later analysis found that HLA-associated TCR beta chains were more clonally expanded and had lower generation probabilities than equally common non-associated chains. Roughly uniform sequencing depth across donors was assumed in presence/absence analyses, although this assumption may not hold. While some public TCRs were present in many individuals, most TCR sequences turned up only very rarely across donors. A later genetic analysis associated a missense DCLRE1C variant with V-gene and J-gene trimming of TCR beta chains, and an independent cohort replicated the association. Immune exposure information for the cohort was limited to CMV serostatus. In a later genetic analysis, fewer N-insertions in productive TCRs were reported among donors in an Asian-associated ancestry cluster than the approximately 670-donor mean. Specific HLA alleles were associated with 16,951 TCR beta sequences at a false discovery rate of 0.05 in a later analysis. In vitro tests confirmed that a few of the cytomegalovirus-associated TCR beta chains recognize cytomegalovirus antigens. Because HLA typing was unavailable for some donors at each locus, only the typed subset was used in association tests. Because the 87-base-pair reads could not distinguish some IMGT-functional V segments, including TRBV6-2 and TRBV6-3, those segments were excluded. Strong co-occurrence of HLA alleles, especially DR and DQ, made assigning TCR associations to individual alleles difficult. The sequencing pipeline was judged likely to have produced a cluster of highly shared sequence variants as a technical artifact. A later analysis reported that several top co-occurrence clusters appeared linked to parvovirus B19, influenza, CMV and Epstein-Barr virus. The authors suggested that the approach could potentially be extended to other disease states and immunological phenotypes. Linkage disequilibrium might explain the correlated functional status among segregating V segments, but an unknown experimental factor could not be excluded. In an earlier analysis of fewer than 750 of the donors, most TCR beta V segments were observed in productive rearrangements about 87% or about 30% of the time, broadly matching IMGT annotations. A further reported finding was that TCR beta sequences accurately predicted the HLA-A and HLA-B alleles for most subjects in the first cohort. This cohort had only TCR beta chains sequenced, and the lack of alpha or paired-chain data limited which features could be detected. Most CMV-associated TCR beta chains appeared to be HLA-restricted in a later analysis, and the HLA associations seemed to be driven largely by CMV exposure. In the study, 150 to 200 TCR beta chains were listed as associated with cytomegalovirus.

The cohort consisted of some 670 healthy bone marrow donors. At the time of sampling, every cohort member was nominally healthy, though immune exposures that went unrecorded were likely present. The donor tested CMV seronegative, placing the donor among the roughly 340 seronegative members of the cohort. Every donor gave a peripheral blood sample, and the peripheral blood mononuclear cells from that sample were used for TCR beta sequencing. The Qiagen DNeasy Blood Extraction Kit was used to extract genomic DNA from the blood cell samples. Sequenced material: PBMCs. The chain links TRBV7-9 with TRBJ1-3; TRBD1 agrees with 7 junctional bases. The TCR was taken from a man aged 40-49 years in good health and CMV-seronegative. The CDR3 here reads CASSFLGGAGGNTIYF. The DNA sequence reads TGTGCCAGCAGCTTCTTAGGGGGCGCGGGTGGAAACACCATATATTTT.